These 29 T cell receptor beta chains were sequenced from one sample in a study of cytomegalovirus exposure and HLA in healthy donors. In the PCR, 60 Vbeta and 13 Jbeta primers were used. Assay: immunoSEQ multiplex PCR; the TCRdb copy retains only in-frame clones and omits some. The sample holds approximately 150,000 clones, around four fifths seen once. Specimen: PBMCs. The receptors derive from a male donor in good health and CMV-seronegative.

The sample holds one count of this clone. V usage is TRBV19 and J usage is TRBJ2-7, with TRBD2 identical over 7 bases. Per the germline V gene, CDR1 is LNHDA and CDR2 is SQIVND (reference sequence). The CDR3 covers 15 residues. V lost 4 bases, J lost 2 bases, and 8 bases stayed unmatched. The CDR3 is CASSSPWEGTYEQYF. DNA of the CDR3: TGTGCCAGTAGTAGCCCCTGGGAGGGCACCTACGAGCAGTACTTC.

V gene TRBV7-8 combines with J gene TRBJ2-2; a possible D gene is TRBD1 (5 bases). The V gene's germline CDR1 is SGHVS and CDR2 FQNEAQ. The ends were cut back, 1 base at V and 7 bases at J, with 13 bases in the middle. This CDR3 has 15 amino acids. Here the CDR3 reads CASSLGLAGHGELFF. The CDR3 nucleotides read TGTGCCAGCAGCTTAGGTTTGGCAGGGCACGGGGAGCTGTTTTTT.

The sample holds a few counts of this clone. V is TRBV14 and J is TRBJ1-2; weak D call: TRBD1 (6 bases). V was trimmed by 0 bases and J by 0 bases, leaving 20 bases between them. The germline CDR1 and CDR2 sequences are SGHDN and FVKESK. The CDR3 contains 19 residues. For the CDR3, the DNA is TGTGCCAGCAGCCAAGAGTTGGGGGCGACTACGGTAGCTAACTATGGCTACACCTTC. Amino acids: CASSQELGATTVANYGYTF.

The CDR3 nucleotides are TGTGCCGCCTCGACTAGCGGGAGCCCTTACAATGAGCAGTTCTTC. Its translation is CAASTSGSPYNEQFF. The rearrangement links TRBV19 to TRBJ2-1, with 12 bases identical to TRBD2. The CDR3 is 15 residues long. V trimming: 11 bases; J trimming: 4 bases; junction bases outside the gene matches: 9. The germline V gene has CDR1 LNHDA and CDR2 SQIVND (reference sequence).

The chain's CDR3 is CASSLAGAGVGELFF. The CDR3 DNA sequence: TGTGCCAGCAGCTTAGCGGGCGCAGGGGTCGGGGAGCTGTTTTTT. This chain uses TRBV7-6 with TRBJ2-2; D is possibly TRBD1 (6 bases). The CDR3 has 15 residues. Germline assignment: CDR1 SGHVS and CDR2 FNYEAQ. V was pared by 0 bases and J by 7 bases, with 12 bases between. The entire variable domain, with the rest obtained from reference TRBV7-6 and TRBJ2-2, is as follows: GAGVSQSPRYKVTKRGQDVALRCDPISGHVSLYWYRQALGQGPEFLTYFNYEAQQDKSGLPNDRFSAERPEGSISTLTIQRTEQRDSAMYRCASSLAGAGVGELFFGEGSRLTVL.

The rearrangement links TRBV12-5 to TRBJ1-3; D is unresolved. V was cut by 7 bases and J by 2 bases, with 12 bases left in between. CDR3 length: 14 residues. Germline CDR1 LGHNT, CDR2 FRNRAP. Here the CDR3 DNA reads TGTGCTAGTGATGGGAGGCAGGCTGGAAACACCATATATTTT. This sequence encodes CASDGRQAGNTIYF.

This clone was detected a few times. The genes are TRBV5-8 and TRBJ1-5; tentative D call: TRBD1 (5 bases). V lost 1 base and J lost 2, with 7 bases in between. CDR3 size: 14 residues. Germline V gives CDR1 SGHTS, CDR2 YDEGEE. The CDR3 loop is CASSLWGGNQPQHF. The CDR3 region has the DNA TGTGCCAGCAGCTTGTGGGGGGGCAATCAGCCCCAGCATTTT.

The genes are TRBV9 and TRBJ2-5; D possibly corresponds to TRBD2 (5 bases). CDR1 SGDLS and CDR2 YYNGEE come from the germline V gene. This CDR3 is built from 16 residues. Trimming cost V 0 bases and J 5 bases, with 17 bases left between them. This chain's CDR3 is CASSVGNSRRQETQYF. CDR3 bases: TGTGCCAGCAGCGTAGGTAACTCTCGGAGGCAGGAGACCCAGTACTTC.

This clone appeared a single time. The chain is built from TRBV5-1 and TRBJ2-1; a possible D gene is TRBD1 (5 bases). The V end lost 3 bases, the J end lost 0 bases, and 7 bases lay between the germline ends. The CDR3 consists of 14 residues. Germline CDR1 and CDR2: SGHRS and YFSETQ. CDR3 in DNA: TGCGCCAGCAGCTCAGACAGCTCCTACAATGAGCAGTTCTTC. Protein sequence: CASSSDSSYNEQFF.

This clone was picked up one time. This chain uses TRBV2 with TRBJ2-5, with 7 bases matching TRBD1. The DNA end is more similar to TRBJ2-7, so the J call may be wrong. The germline CDR1 and CDR2 sequences are SNHLY and FYNNEI. The CDR3 contains 12 residues. The CDR3 DNA is TGTGCCAGCAGTCGGGACAGTTACGAGCAGTACTTC. This sequence encodes CASSRDSYEQYF.

This clone was seen a single time. The gene calls are TRBV14 and TRBJ2-1; 13 bases agree with TRBD2. The CDR3 is 16 residues long. Germline V gene data show CDR1 as SGHDN and CDR2 as FVKESK. V dropped 4 bases and J dropped 5; count of bases not matched to a gene: 5. In nucleotides, the CDR3 is TGTGCCAGCAGCCCGCCGGGACTAGCGGGAAACAATGAGCAGTTCTTC. The encoded protein is CASSPPGLAGNNEQFF. Full variable domain (missing parts from reference TRBV14 and TRBJ2-1): EAGVTQFPSHSVIEKGQTVTLRCDPISGHDNLYWYRRVMGKEIKFLLHFVKESKQDESGMPNNRFLAERTGGTYSTLKVQPAELEDSGVYFCASSPPGLAGNNEQFFGPGTRLTVL.

The count of this clone is one. The chain recombines TRBV6-6 with TRBJ2-5, with 9 bases aligning to TRBD1. The V gene's germline CDR1 is MNHNY and CDR2 SVGAGI (reference sequence). The CDR3 spans 14 residues. The V segment lost 6 bases and the J segment 3 bases; nucleotides outside the gene matches: 5. The CDR3 region has the DNA TGTGCCAGCAGGAACAGGGGGCTGGAAGAGACCCAGTACTTC. Protein product: CASRNRGLEETQYF.

This rearrangement joins TRBV18 to TRBJ1-1, with TRBD1 as a possible D gene (5 bases). The germline CDR1 and CDR2 sequences are KGHSH and LQKENI. The CDR3 is made up of 17 amino acids. V was pared by 3 bases and J by 4 bases, with 21 bases between. The CDR3 region is CASSPYGGDLGGTEAFF. The CDR3 DNA follows: TGTGCCAGCTCACCTTACGGAGGGGACCTCGGGGGCACTGAAGCTTTCTTT.

V usage is TRBV6-1 and J usage is TRBJ1-1; D is undetermined. V lost 2 bases and J lost 0, with 7 bases in between. The CDR3 runs 14 residues. The germline V gene has CDR1 MNHNS and CDR2 SASEGT. The CDR3 bases are TGTGCCAGCAGTGAAAAACTGATGAACACTGAAGCTTTCTTT. This sequence encodes CASSEKLMNTEAFF.

This clone was seen once. V usage is TRBV5-1 and J usage is TRBJ2-3; 7 bases match TRBD1. The V gene's germline CDR1 is SGHRS and CDR2 YFSETQ. The CDR3 has 14 residues. V lost 0 bases and J lost 5; bases outside the gene matches: 3. In DNA form, the CDR3 reads TGCGCCAGCAGCTTGGGGCAGGGGGTAGATACGCAGTATTTT. This gives the protein CASSLGQGVDTQYF.

About this clone: Other DNA sequences in this specimen translate into the identical CDR3. V is TRBV10-3 and J is TRBJ2-7; 8 nucleotides align to TRBD2. This CDR3 region has 17 residues. Germline loops: CDR1 ENHRY, CDR2 SYGVKD. V gave up 3 bases and J gave up 2 bases; unmatched junction bases: 12. As DNA, the CDR3 is TGTGCCATCAGTGAACCAGGACTAGCAGGAGGGCCCTACGAGCAGTACTTC. Protein product: CAISEPGLAGGPYEQYF.

V is TRBV5-1 and J is TRBJ2-5; 7 bases fit TRBD1. The CDR3 is made up of 14 amino acids. Trimming took 8 bases from V and 2 from J; bases not matched to a gene: 9. The germline V gene encodes CDR1 SGHRS and CDR2 YFSETQ. CDR3 sequence reads: CASSGQAAQETQYF. The DNA for the CDR3 is TGCGCCAGTTCTGGACAGGCTGCTCAAGAGACCCAGTACTTC.

This chain connects TRBV30 to TRBJ2-5, with 7 bases matching TRBD1. The CDR3 runs to 13 residues. Germline CDR1 and CDR2: GTSNPN and SVGIG (reference sequence). J was trimmed by 3 bases and V by 2 bases; bases with no gene match: 3. The CDR3: CAWSPQGEETQYF. The CDR3 bases are TGTGCCTGGAGTCCTCAGGGGGAAGAGACCCAGTACTTC.

The rearrangement uses TRBV6-1 and TRBJ2-7; tentative D call: TRBD2 (6 bases). CDR1 MNHNS and CDR2 SASEGT come from the germline V gene. This CDR3 has 13 amino acids. V was shortened by 8 bases and J by 2 bases, with 13 bases between the two germline ends. CDR3 bases: TGTGCCAGCTTGCGGGACGGAGCCTACGAGCAGTACTTC. This sequence encodes CASLRDGAYEQYF.

The chain links TRBV21-1 to TRBJ2-7; the D segment call TRBD2 is taken from the table without a DNA check. TRBV21-1 is a pseudogene locus. The CDR3 consists of 12 residues. Here the CDR3 reads CASTRGNSEQCF. The CDR3 coding sequence is TGTGCCAGCACTAGAGGGAACTCCGAGCAGTGCTTC.

The chain is built from TRBV27 and TRBJ2-1; 8 bases fit TRBD2. The germline V gene encodes CDR1 MNHEY and CDR2 SMNVEV (reference sequence). This CDR3 contains 15 residues. The ends lost 6 bases at V and 0 bases at J; junction bases unmatched: 4. The CDR3 here is CASRRGGSSYNEQFF. CDR3 bases: TGTGCCAGCAGACGGGGGGGGAGCTCCTACAATGAGCAGTTCTTC.

The gene calls are TRBV11-3 and TRBJ2-1, with D perhaps matching TRBD1 (6 bases). This CDR3 is 12 amino acids long. Trimming removed 5 bases from V and 10 bases from J, with 12 bases in between. The germline CDR1 and CDR2 sequences are SGHNT and YENEEA. The CDR3 region has the DNA TGTGCCAGCAGCCGGAACAGGGTAGAGCAGTTCTTC. Translation gives CASSRNRVEQFF.

This chain uses TRBV5-4 with TRBJ1-2; D gene ambiguous. Germline CDR1 is SGHNT and CDR2 is YYREEE (reference sequence). This CDR3 has 16 amino acids. The germline V and J ends were trimmed by 4 bases and 1 base, with 17 bases remaining between them. CDR3 region: CASSGRSGGSNYGYTF. CDR3 DNA sequence: TGTGCCAGCAGCGGACGGTCGGGAGGGAGTAACTATGGCTACACCTTC.

The J gene is TRBJ2-7, the V gene TRBV2, with TRBD2 identical over 7 bases. CDR1 SNHLY and CDR2 FYNNEI come from the germline V gene. The trim removed 8 bases at V and 1 base at J, leaving 8 bases unmatched. The CDR3 runs 14 residues. The DNA for the CDR3 is TGTGCCAGCCTTGGGAGGGCAGCTTCCTACGAGCAGTACTTC. It specifies CASLGRAASYEQYF.

The chain couples TRBV18 to TRBJ2-7, with 10 bases matching TRBD2. CDR3 length: 15 residues. V trimming: 3 bases; J trimming: 7 bases; junction bases outside the gene matches: 9. Germline V lookup: CDR1 KGHSH, CDR2 LQKENI. CDR3 bases: TGTGCCAGCTCACCGGGACTAGCGCCTGCTGGGGAGCAGTACTTC. Amino acid sequence: CASSPGLAPAGEQYF.

This chain connects TRBV4-2 to TRBJ1-2; TRBD1 might be the D (6 bases). The germline V and J ends were trimmed by 0 bases and 4 bases, with 15 bases remaining between them. Germline V gives CDR1 LGHNA, CDR2 YNFKEQ. The CDR3 contains 16 residues. The CDR3 region is CASSQDSRGIGYGYTF. DNA for the CDR3: TGTGCCAGCAGCCAAGATTCAAGGGGGATAGGCTATGGCTACACCTTC.

For this clone: Other DNA sequences in the sample encode the same CDR3. The gene calls are TRBV9 and TRBJ2-7, with a weak D call TRBD2 (5 bases). Trimming pared 0 bases from V and 2 bases from J, leaving 12 bases between. The length of the CDR3 is 15 residues. The germline gives CDR1 SGDLS, CDR2 YYNGEE. This CDR3 reads CASSVGGSGTYEQYF. The DNA for the CDR3 is TGTGCCAGCAGCGTAGGAGGATCGGGGACCTACGAGCAGTACTTC.

The V and J genes are TRBV27 and TRBJ2-5; 9 positions match TRBD2. The junction had 5 bases not matched to a gene; V was cut back by 5 bases and J by 4 bases. Germline-derived CDR1 and CDR2 are MNHEY and SMNVEV (reference sequence). This CDR3 has 14 residues. CDR3 amino acids: CASSPELAGETQYF. The CDR3 DNA follows: TGTGCCAGCAGTCCAGAACTAGCGGGAGAGACCCAGTACTTC.

This clone was seen just once. The chain is built from TRBV27 and TRBJ2-7, with 9 bases lining up with TRBD2. The germline gives CDR1 MNHEY, CDR2 SMNVEV (reference sequence). Trimming at V came to 7 bases and at J to 0 bases, leaving 13 bases not matched to a gene. The CDR3 totals 17 residues. The CDR3 spells CASKPRVSGGYSYEQYF. CDR3 nucleotide sequence: TGTGCCAGCAAACCCAGGGTCAGCGGGGGGTACTCCTACGAGCAGTACTTC.